This T cell receptor (beta chain) is from a study of control samples from healthy donors and cancer patients. Between the trimmed V and J ends, which lost 1 base and 7 bases, there was a span of 17 bases. CDR1 is MNHEY and CDR2 is SVGEGT in the germline V gene. The CDR3 totals 16 residues. Here immunoSEQ multiplex PCR was the method, and the copy in TCRdb shows in-frame clones only, minus some. The sample lists 150,000 or so clones; approximately 94% were seen once. The TCR sequence derives from a man aged 35 to 55 in good health. Sequences were obtained from blood. This rearrangement joins TRBV6-2 or TRBV6-3 to TRBJ2-1, with D perhaps TRBD1 (5 bases). CDR3 sequence: CASSYWSTAPGNEQFF. CDR3 DNA: TGTGCCAGCAGTTACTGGTCGACAGCTCCTGGGAATGAGCAGTTCTTC.